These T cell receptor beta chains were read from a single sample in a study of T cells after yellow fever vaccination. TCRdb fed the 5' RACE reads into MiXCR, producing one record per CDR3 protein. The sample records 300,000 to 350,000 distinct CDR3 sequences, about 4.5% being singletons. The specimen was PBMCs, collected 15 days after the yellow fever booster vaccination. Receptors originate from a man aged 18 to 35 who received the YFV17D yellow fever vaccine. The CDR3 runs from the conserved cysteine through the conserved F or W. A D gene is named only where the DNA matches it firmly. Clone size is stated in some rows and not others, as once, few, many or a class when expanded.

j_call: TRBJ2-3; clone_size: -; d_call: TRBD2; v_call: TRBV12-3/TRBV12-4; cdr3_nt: TGTGCCAGCAGTTTAATGACTAGCGGGGGGACCCGCACAGATACGCAGTATTTT; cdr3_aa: CASSLMTSGGTRTDTQYF
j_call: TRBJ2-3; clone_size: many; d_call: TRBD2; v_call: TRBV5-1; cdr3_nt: TGCGCCAGCAAGTCAGGGCTAGCGGCCAGCACAGATACGCAGTATTTT; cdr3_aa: CASKSGLAASTDTQYF
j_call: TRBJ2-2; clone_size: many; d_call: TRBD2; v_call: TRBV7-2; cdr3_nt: TGTGCCAGCAGCTTATCTAGCGGGACAAACACCGGGGAGCTGTTTTTT; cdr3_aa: CASSLSSGTNTGELFF
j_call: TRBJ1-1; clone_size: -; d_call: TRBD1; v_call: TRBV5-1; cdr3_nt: TGCGCCAGCAGCTCTATGTACAGGGGTAGTTCGACTGAAGCTTTCTTT; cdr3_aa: CASSSMYRGSSTEAFF
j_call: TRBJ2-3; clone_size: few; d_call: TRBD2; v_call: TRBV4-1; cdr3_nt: TGCGCCAGCAGCCAGGGGACTAGCGGGGGGGCCTATACGCAGTATTTT; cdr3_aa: CASSQGTSGGAYTQYF
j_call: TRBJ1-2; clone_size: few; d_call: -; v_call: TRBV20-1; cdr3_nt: TGCAGTGCCGCGGGGATAGGGCGTAGCTATGGCTACACCTTC; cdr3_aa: CSAAGIGRSYGYTF
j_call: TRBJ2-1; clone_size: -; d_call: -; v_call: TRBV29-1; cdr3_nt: TGCAGCGTCAGGACCGAGGCCAATGAGCAGTTCTTC; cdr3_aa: CSVRTEANEQFF
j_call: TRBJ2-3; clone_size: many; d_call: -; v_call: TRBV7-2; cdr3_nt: TGTGCCAGCAGCTTAGACAGACTCACAGATACGCAGTATTTT; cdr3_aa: CASSLDRLTDTQYF
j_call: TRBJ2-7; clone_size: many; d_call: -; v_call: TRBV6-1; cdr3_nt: TGTGCCAGCAGTCGTGACGGCGACGAGCAGTACTTC; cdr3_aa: CASSRDGDEQYF
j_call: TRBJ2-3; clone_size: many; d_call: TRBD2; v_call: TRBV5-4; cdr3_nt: TGTGCCAGCAGCTTGGTAGTAGCGAGCGGGAGGCCTTTTACGCAGTATTTT; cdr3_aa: CASSLVVASGRPFTQYF
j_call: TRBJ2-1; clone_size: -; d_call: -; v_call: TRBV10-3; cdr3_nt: TGTGCCATCAGCGACCCTTACAATGAGCAGTTCTTC; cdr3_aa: CAISDPYNEQFF
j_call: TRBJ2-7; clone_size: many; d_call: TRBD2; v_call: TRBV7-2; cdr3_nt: TGTGCCAGCAGCCCTTGGACTAGCGGGGGGGCTTACGAGCAGTACTTC; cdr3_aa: CASSPWTSGGAYEQYF
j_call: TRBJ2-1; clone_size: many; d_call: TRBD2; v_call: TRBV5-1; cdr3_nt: TGCGCCAGCAGCTCGGCTAGCGGGGGGGCCCGCAATGAGCAGTTCTTC; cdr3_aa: CASSSASGGARNEQFF
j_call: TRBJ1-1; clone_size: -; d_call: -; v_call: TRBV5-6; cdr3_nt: TGTGCCAGCAGCTGGCAGGGGTTGACTGAAGCTTTCTTT; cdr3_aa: CASSWQGLTEAFF
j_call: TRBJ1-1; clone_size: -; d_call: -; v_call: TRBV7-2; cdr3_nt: TGTGCCAGCAGCCGGATGGGGGGGGCCCCCCTCACTGAAGCTTTCTTT; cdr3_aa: CASSRMGGAPLTEAFF
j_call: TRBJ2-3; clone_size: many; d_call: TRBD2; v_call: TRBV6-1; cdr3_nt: TGTGCCAGCGGAATACTAGCGGGGGCTGGAGATACGCAGTATTTT; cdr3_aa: CASGILAGAGDTQYF
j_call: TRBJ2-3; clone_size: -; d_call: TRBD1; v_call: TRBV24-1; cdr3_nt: TGTGCCACCAGTGATTTTCTGGACAGGGGGCTCGGGAATACGCAGTATTTT; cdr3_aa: CATSDFLDRGLGNTQYF
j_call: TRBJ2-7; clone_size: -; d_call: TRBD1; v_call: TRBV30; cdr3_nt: TGTGCCTGGGACAGGGAACCCTACGAGCAGTACTTC; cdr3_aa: CAWDREPYEQYF
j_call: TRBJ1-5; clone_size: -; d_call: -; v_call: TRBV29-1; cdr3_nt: TGCAGCGTAATAGGTCCGGGAAATCAGCCCCAGCATTTT; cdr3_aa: CSVIGPGNQPQHF
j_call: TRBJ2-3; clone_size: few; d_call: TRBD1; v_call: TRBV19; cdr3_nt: TGTGCCAGTAGTATAGGACAGGGCACGCAGTATTTT; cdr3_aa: CASSIGQGTQYF
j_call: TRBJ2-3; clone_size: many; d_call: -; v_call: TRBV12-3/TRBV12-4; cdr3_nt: TGTGCCAGCAGTTTATCGTCTGGGGCTACGCAGTATTTT; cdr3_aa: CASSLSSGATQYF
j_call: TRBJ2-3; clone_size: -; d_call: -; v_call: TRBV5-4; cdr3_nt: TGTGCCAGCAGCTCGCGTGGGACAAACACAGATACGCAGTATTTT; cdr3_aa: CASSSRGTNTDTQYF
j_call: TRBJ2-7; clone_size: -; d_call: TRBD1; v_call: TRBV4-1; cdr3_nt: TGCGCCAGCAGCCCCCAGACAGGGGGAAACTACGAGCAGTACTTC; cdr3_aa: CASSPQTGGNYEQYF
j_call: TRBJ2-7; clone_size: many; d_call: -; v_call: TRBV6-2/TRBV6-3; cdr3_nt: TGTGCCAGCAGTTCTCGTCAGGGATACGAGCAGTACTTC; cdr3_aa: CASSSRQGYEQYF
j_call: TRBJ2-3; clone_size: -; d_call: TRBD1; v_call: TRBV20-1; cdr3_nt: TGCAGTGCTGGCGACAGGGGGTCTACAGATACGCAGTATTTT; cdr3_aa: CSAGDRGSTDTQYF
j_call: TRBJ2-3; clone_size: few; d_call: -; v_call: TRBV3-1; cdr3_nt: TGTGCCAGCAGCCAAGATGAGATAGTGACGCAGTATTTT; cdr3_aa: CASSQDEIVTQYF